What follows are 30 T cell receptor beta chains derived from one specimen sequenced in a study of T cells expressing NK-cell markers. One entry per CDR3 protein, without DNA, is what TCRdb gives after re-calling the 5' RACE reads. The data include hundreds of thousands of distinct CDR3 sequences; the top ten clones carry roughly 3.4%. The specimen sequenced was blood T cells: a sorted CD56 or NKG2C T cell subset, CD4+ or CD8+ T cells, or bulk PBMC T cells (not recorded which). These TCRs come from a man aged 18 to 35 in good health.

The CDR3 spells CSARRLLSTDTQYF. V gene TRBV20-1 combines with J gene TRBJ2-3. The germline CDR1 and CDR2 sequences are DFQATT and SNEGSKA (reference sequence). The CDR3 sequence is 14 residues long.

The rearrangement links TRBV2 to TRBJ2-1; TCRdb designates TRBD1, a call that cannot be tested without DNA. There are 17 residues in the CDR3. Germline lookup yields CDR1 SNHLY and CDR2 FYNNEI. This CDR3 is CASSEVPGDSSYNEQFF.

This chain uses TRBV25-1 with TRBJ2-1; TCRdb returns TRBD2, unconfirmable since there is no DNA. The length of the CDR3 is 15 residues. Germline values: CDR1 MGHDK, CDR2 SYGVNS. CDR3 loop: CASSGLAGAEYEQFF.

CDR3 sequence reads: CASSFTGYTGELFF. The chain couples TRBV7-6 to TRBJ2-2; TCRdb's D call of TRBD1 is untestable without DNA. Germline V CDR1 and CDR2: SGHVS, FNYEAQ. CDR3 length: 14 residues.

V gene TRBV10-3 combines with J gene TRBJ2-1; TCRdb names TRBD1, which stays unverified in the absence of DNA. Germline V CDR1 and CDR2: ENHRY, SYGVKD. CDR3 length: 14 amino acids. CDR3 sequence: CATGPRERENEQFF.

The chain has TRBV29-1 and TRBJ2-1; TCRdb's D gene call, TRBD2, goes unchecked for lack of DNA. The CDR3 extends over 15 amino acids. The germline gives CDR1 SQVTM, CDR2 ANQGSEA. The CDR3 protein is CSVESLAGGPSEQFF.

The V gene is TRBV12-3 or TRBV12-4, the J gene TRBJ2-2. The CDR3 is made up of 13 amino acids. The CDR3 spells CASSITVAGELFF.

CDR3 amino acids: CASSRLQGSSYNEQFF. The rearrangement joins TRBV25-1 to TRBJ2-1; as DNA is missing, the TRBD1 call by TCRdb cannot be tested. The CDR3 spans 16 residues. CDR1 and CDR2 from the germline V gene are MGHDK and SYGVNS.

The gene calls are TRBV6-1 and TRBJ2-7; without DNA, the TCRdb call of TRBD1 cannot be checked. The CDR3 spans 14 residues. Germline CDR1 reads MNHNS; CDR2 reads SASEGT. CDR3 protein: CASKKQGVAYEQYF.

CDR3 in amino acids: CASSHRTGSVYGYTF. V usage is TRBV7-2 and J usage is TRBJ1-2; no DNA is available, so the TRBD1 call from TCRdb remains unchecked. CDR1 SGHTA and CDR2 FQGNSA come from the germline V gene. The CDR3 totals 15 residues.

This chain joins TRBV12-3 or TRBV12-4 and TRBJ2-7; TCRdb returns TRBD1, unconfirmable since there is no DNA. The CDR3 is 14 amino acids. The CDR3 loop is CASSRTGGDYEQYF.

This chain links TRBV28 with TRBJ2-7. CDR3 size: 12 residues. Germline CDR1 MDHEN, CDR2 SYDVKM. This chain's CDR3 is CASSRSGYEQYF.

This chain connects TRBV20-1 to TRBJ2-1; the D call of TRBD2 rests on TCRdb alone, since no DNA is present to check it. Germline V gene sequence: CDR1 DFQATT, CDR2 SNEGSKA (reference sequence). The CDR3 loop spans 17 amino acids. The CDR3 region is CSARAGLAGVTGDEQFF.

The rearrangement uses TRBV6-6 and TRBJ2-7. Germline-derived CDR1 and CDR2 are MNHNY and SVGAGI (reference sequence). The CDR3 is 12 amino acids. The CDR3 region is CASHDLVHEQYF.

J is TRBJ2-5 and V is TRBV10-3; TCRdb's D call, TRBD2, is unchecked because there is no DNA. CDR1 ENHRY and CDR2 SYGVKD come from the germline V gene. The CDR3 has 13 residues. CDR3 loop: CATEGGNQETQYF.

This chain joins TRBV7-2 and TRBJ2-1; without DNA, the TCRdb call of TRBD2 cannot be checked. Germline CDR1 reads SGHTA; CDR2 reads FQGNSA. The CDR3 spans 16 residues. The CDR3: CASSLRASGSSGEQFF.

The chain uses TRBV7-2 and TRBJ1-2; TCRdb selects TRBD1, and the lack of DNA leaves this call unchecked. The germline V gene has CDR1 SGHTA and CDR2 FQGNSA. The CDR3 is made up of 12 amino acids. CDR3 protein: CASSPRGGGYTF.

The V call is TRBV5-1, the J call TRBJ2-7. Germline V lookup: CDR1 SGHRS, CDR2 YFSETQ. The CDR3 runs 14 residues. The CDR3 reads CASSKVGIGSEQYF.

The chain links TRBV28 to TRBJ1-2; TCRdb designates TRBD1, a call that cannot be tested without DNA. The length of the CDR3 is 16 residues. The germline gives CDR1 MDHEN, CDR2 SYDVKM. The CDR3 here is CASSPLQGATNYGYTF.

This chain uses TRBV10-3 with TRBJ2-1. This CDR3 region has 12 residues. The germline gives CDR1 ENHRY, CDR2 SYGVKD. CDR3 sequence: CAISESGVEQFF.

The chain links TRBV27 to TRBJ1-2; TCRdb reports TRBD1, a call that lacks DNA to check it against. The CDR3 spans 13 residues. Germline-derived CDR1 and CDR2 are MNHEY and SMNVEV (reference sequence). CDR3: CASSPSPGQGYTF.

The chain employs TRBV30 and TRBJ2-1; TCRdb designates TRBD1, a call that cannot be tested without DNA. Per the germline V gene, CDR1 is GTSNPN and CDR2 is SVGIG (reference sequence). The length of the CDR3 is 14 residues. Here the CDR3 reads CAWTTGQGYNEQFF.

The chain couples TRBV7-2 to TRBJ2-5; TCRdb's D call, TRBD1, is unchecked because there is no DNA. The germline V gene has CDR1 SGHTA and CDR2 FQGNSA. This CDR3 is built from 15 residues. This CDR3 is CASNLATGEVGTQYF.

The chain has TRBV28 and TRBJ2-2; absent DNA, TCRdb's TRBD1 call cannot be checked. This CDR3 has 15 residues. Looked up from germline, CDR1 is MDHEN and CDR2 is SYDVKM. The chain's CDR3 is CAWGPGRRNTGELFF.

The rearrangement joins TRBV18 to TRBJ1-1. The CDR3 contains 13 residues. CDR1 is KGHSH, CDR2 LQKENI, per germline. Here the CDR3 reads CASSEDMNTEAFF.

CDR3: CASSLDEGTMYGYTF. This chain uses TRBV11-3 with TRBJ1-2; no DNA is available, so the TRBD1 call from TCRdb remains unchecked. The CDR3 is 15 amino acids. Germline V lookup: CDR1 SGHNT, CDR2 YENEEA.

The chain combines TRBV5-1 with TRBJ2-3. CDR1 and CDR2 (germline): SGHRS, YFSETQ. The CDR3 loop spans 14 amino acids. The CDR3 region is CASSGQRSTDTQYF.

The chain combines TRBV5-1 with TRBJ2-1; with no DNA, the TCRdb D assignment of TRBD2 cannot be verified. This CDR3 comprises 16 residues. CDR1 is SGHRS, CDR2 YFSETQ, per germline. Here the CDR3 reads CASSLNAGGHVNEQFF.

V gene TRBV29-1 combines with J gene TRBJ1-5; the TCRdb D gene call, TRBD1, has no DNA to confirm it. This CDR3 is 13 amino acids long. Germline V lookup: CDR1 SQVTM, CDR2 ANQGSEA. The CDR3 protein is CSVWDRGGQPQHF.

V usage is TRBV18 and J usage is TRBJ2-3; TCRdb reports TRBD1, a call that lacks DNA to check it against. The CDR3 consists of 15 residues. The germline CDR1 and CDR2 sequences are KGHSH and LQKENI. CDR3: CASSPDRRGADTQYF.